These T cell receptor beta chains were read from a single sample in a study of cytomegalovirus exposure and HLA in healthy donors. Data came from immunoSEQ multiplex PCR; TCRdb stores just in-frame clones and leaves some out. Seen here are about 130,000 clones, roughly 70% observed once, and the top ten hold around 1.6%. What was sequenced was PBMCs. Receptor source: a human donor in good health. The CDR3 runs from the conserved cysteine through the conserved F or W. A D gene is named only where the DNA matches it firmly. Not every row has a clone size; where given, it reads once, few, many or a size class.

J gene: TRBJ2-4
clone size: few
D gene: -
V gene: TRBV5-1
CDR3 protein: CASSPLEGGAKNIQYF
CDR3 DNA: TGCGCCAGCAGCCCCCTGGAGGGGGGGGCCAAAAACATTCAGTACTTC

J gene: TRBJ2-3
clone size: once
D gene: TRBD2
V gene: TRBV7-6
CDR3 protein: CASSLWEGPRADTQYF
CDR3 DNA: TGTGCCAGCAGCTTATGGGAGGGCCCCCGGGCAGATACGCAGTATTTT

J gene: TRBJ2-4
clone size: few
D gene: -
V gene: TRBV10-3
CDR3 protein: CAISEQLGENIQYF
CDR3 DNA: TGTGCCATCAGTGAGCAGCTAGGAGAAAACATTCAGTACTTC

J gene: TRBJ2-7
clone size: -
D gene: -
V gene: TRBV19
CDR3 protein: CASSIGVAQGYTYEQYF
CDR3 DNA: TGTGCCAGTAGTATAGGTGTAGCACAGGGATACACCTACGAGCAGTACTTC

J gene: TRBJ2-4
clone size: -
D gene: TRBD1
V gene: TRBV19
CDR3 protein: CASSPRTGAPKNIQYF
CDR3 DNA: TGTGCCAGTAGTCCCAGGACAGGGGCCCCCAAAAACATTCAGTACTTC

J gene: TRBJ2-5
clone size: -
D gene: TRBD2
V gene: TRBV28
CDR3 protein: CASSLAGNQETQYF
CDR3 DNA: TGTGCCAGCTCATTAGCGGGCAACCAAGAGACCCAGTACTTC

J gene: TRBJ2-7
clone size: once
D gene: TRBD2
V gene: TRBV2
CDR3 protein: CASSEEALANSEQYF
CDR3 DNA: TGTGCCAGCAGTGAAGAGGCACTAGCGAACTCCGAGCAGTACTTC

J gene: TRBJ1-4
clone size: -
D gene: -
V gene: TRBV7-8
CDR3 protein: CASRRAPGEGEKLFF
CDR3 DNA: TGTGCCAGCAGACGCGCCCCAGGGGAGGGTGAAAAACTGTTTTTT

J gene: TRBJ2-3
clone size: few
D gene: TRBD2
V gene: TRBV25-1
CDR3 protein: CASSVPGLATDTQYF
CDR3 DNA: TGTGCCAGCAGTGTTCCGGGACTAGCGACAGATACGCAGTATTTT

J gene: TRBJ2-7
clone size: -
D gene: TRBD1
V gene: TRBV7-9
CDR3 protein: CASSLRGDRAPRSGDEQYF
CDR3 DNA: TGTGCCAGCAGCCTTAGGGGGGACAGGGCCCCCCGTTCGGGTGACGAGCAGTACTTC

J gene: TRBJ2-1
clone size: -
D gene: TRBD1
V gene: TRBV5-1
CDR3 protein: CASSERDRGNNEQFF
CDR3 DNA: TGCGCCAGCAGCGAGCGGGACAGGGGGAACAATGAGCAGTTCTTC

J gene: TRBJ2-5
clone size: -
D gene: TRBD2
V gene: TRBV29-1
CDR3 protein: CSVEEGGRETQYF
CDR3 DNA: TGCAGCGTTGAGGAGGGAGGGAGGGAGACCCAGTACTTC

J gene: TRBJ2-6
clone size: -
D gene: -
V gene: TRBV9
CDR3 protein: CASSVSSGANVLTF
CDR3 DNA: TGTGCCAGCAGCGTTTCTTCTGGGGCCAACGTCCTGACTTTC

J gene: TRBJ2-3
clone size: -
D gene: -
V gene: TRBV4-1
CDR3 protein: CASSQALRTDTQYF
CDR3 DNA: TGCGCCAGCAGCCAAGCACTGCGCACAGATACGCAGTATTTT

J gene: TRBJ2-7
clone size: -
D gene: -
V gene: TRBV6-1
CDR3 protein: CASSEALMTYEQYF
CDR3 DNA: TGTGCCAGCAGTGAAGCCCTAATGACCTACGAGCAGTACTTC

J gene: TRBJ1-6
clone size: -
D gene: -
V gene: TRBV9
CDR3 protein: CASSRSQTPNSPLHF
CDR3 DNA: TGTGCCAGCAGCCGGTCACAGACACCTAATTCACCCCTCCACTTT

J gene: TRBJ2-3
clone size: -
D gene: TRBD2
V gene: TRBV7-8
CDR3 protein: CASSLGAGGLADTQYF
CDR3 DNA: TGTGCCAGCAGCCTAGGGGCGGGAGGCCTGGCAGATACGCAGTATTTT

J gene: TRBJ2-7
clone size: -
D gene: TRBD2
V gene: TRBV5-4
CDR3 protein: CASSWGGPGVAGDQYF
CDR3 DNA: TGTGCCAGCAGCTGGGGGGGACCGGGGGTAGCGGGAGACCAGTACTTC

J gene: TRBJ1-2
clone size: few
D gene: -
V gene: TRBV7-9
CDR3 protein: CASSATRISDGYTF
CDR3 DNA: TGTGCCAGCAGCGCAACGAGGATCAGCGATGGCTACACCTTC

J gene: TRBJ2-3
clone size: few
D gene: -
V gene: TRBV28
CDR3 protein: CAQGRAGTDTQYF
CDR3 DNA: TGTGCCCAAGGGCGGGCAGGAACAGATACGCAGTATTTT

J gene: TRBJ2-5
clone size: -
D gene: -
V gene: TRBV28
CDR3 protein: CASSRPMATQYF
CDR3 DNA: TGTGCCAGCAGCCGCCCAATGGCGACCCAGTACTTC

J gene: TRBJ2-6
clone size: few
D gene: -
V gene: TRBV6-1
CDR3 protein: CASSGNRVGANVLTF
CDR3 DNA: TGTGCCAGCAGTGGCAACAGGGTTGGGGCCAACGTCCTGACTTTC

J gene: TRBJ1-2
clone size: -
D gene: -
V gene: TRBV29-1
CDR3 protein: CSVAGRDRNYGYTF
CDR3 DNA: TGCAGCGTGGCGGGGCGGGACCGGAACTATGGCTACACCTTC

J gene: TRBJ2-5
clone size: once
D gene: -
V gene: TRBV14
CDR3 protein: CASSPRTGETQYF
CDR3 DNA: TGTGCCAGCAGCCCTCGGACGGGGGAGACCCAGTACTTC

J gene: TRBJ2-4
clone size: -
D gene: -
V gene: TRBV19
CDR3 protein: CAAESGAIQYF
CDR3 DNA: TGTGCCGCCGAGTCTGGGGCGATTCAGTACTTC

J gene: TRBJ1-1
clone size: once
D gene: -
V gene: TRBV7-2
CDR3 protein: CASSLASGGYEAFF
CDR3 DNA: TGTGCCAGCAGCTTAGCATCCGGGGGGTATGAAGCTTTCTTT

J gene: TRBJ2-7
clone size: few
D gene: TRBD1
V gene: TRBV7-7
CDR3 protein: CASSPWTGPYEQYF
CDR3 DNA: TGTGCTAGCAGCCCGTGGACAGGACCCTACGAGCAGTACTTC

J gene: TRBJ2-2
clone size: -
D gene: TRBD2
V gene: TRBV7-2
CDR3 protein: CASSGEAGTGELFF
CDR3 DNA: TGTGCCAGCAGCGGGGAAGCGGGGACCGGGGAGCTGTTTTTT

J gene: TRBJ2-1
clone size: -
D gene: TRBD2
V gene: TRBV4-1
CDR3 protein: CASSQVGGRANEQFF
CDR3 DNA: TGCGCCAGCAGCCAAGTGGGCGGGAGAGCCAATGAGCAGTTCTTC